This T cell receptor beta chain was sequenced during a study of control samples from healthy donors and cancer patients. Profiled with immunoSEQ multiplex PCR; TCRdb holds only in-frame clones, not every one. The sample lists 140,000 to 150,000 clones, over 85% occurring once. This TCR was recovered from a man between 18 and 29 years old in good health. Sample: blood.

CDR3 sequence reads: CASSSRTGQSHYEQYF. DNA of the CDR3: TGTGCCAGCAGCTCCCGGACCGGACAGAGTCACTACGAGCAGTACTTC. The V call is TRBV13, the J call TRBJ2-7; TRBD1 might be the D (6 bases). The CDR3 is 16 amino acids. The ends were cut back, 4 bases at V and 3 bases at J, with 19 bases in the middle. Looked up from germline, CDR1 is PRHDT and CDR2 is FYEKMQ (reference sequence).